This T cell receptor beta chain was sequenced for a study of radiation and T cells in renal cell carcinoma. Whole-study findings and limits: No pretreatment tumor biopsies were available for baseline clonotypes.

Sequencing was performed with immunoSEQ multiplex PCR; in TCRdb, only in-frame clones are kept and a portion is missing. The sample lists around 180,000 clones; about 87% were seen once. Worth noting for this clone: Its antigen is still unknown.

As to time point: blood 4 weeks post-SBRT, at nephrectomy. Treatment in this sample: 15 Gy SBRT to primary tumor, nephrectomy 4 weeks later. Nephrectomy followed 15 Gy stereotactic body radiation by 4 weeks. Serial blood draws occurred at baseline and 2 and 4 weeks post-SBRT. The patient's renal cell carcinoma had clear cell pathology. The CDR3 has 15 residues. CDR1 SGHNT and CDR2 YYREEE come from the germline V gene (reference sequence). Trimming took 2 bases from V and 7 from J, leaving 15 bases between them. This chain links TRBV5-4 with TRBJ2-2, with unresolved D. The receptor comes from a woman between 50 and 59 years old with renal cell carcinoma. Sequencing was performed on blood, taken from a patient whose treatment included radiotherapy and nephrectomy. This CDR3 is CASSFRPEKGGELFF. The CDR3 coding sequence is TGTGCCAGCAGCTTTCGGCCAGAAAAAGGCGGGGAGCTGTTTTTT. Supplemented by reference TRBV5-4 and TRBJ2-2, the full variable domain reads ETGVTQSPTHLIKTRGQQVTLRCSSQSGHNTVSWYQQALGQGPQFIFQYYREEENGRGNFPPRFSGLQFPNYSSELNVNALELDDSALYLCASSFRPEKGGELFFGEGSRLTVL.